The rows below give T cell receptor beta chains drawn from one sample of a study of blood T cell repertoires in COVID-19. Only in-frame clones appear in the TCRdb table, and some are missing; sequencing was by immunoSEQ multiplex PCR. There are about 100,000 clones in the sample; about 90% occur only once, and approximately 7.3% lies in the top ten. The sequenced sample was peripheral blood. These receptors all come from a man aged 25 to 40 in a cohort sampled during active COVID-19. Each CDR3 is given with its conserved first and last residue. Each record gives: CDR3 DNA, CDR3 protein, J gene, CDR3 length, V gene, clone size, D gene. The D gene is left open where the match is weak. Clone size is stated in some rows and not others, as once, few, many or a class when expanded.

cdr3_nt: TGTGCCAGCAGCTTGGCACCTCAGGGAGGTGAGCAGTTCTTC
cdr3_aa: CASSLAPQGGEQFF
j_call: TRBJ2-1
cdr3_length: 14
v_call: TRBV11-2
clone_size: -
d_call: -

cdr3_nt: TGTGCCATAGGAGGAGTTTATGGAAACACCATATATTTT
cdr3_aa: CAIGGVYGNTIYF
j_call: TRBJ1-3
cdr3_length: 13
v_call: TRBV12-3/TRBV12-4
clone_size: -
d_call: -

cdr3_nt: TGTGCTAGTGGTATCGCCCGGGACAGGAAGGGCTATGGCTACACCTTC
cdr3_aa: CASGIARDRKGYGYTF
j_call: TRBJ1-2
cdr3_length: 16
v_call: TRBV12-5
clone_size: -
d_call: TRBD1

cdr3_nt: TGTGCCAGCAGCAAACTAGCGGGGGGCGCGCCGGGTACGCAGTATTTT
cdr3_aa: CASSKLAGGAPGTQYF
j_call: TRBJ2-3
cdr3_length: 16
v_call: TRBV13
clone_size: once
d_call: TRBD2

cdr3_nt: TGTGCGGATGATGCGGGACTTAACTATGGCTACACCTTC
cdr3_aa: CADDAGLNYGYTF
j_call: TRBJ1-2
cdr3_length: 13
v_call: TRBV9
clone_size: -
d_call: -

cdr3_nt: TGTGCCAGCAGCTTAGCGCGGCTAGCGGGGGCCGATACGCAGTATTTT
cdr3_aa: CASSLARLAGADTQYF
j_call: TRBJ2-3
cdr3_length: 16
v_call: TRBV7-2
clone_size: once
d_call: TRBD2

cdr3_nt: TGTGCCAGCAGAAGAACAGGGGGCGAAGGCACCGGGGAGCTGTTTTTT
cdr3_aa: CASRRTGGEGTGELFF
j_call: TRBJ2-2
cdr3_length: 16
v_call: TRBV6-6
clone_size: -
d_call: TRBD1

cdr3_nt: TGTGCCAGCAGCCCACGACAGGGGGCGGCCTATGGCTACACCTTC
cdr3_aa: CASSPRQGAAYGYTF
j_call: TRBJ1-2
cdr3_length: 15
v_call: TRBV7-2
clone_size: -
d_call: TRBD1

cdr3_nt: TGCGCCAGCAGCTTGAATGGGGGGGACACTGAAGCTTTCTTT
cdr3_aa: CASSLNGGDTEAFF
j_call: TRBJ1-1
cdr3_length: 14
v_call: TRBV5-1
clone_size: once
d_call: -

cdr3_nt: TGTGCCAGCTCAGCGGACACTGAAGCTTTCTTT
cdr3_aa: CASSADTEAFF
j_call: TRBJ1-1
cdr3_length: 11
v_call: TRBV18
clone_size: -
d_call: -

cdr3_nt: TGTGCCTGGAGTGCTCAAGAGACCCAGTACTTC
cdr3_aa: CAWSAQETQYF
j_call: TRBJ2-5
cdr3_length: 11
v_call: TRBV30
clone_size: -
d_call: -

cdr3_nt: TGTGCCAGCAGCCAAGATGTTACGGGACAGATGAGCTATGGCTACACCTTC
cdr3_aa: CASSQDVTGQMSYGYTF
j_call: TRBJ1-2
cdr3_length: 17
v_call: TRBV3-1/TRBV3-2
clone_size: -
d_call: TRBD1

cdr3_nt: TGTGCCAGCAGCCCCCGGCGGGACCACCTTGACACTGAAGCTTTCTTT
cdr3_aa: CASSPRRDHLDTEAFF
j_call: TRBJ1-1
cdr3_length: 16
v_call: TRBV7-8
clone_size: -
d_call: -

cdr3_nt: TGTGCCAGCAGCGGGGCCTGGACCGGCCTAACTAATTCACCCCTCCACTTT
cdr3_aa: CASSGAWTGLTNSPLHF
j_call: TRBJ1-6
cdr3_length: 17
v_call: TRBV7-9
clone_size: -
d_call: -

cdr3_nt: TGTGCCAGCAGTTTTACTAGCGGGGGGACGAATGAGCAGTTCTTC
cdr3_aa: CASSFTSGGTNEQFF
j_call: TRBJ2-1
cdr3_length: 15
v_call: TRBV28
clone_size: -
d_call: TRBD2

cdr3_nt: TGTGCCAGCAGCAAAAGGTCCAGGGAAAGGGCCCACGAGCAGTACTTC
cdr3_aa: CASSKRSRERAHEQYF
j_call: TRBJ2-7
cdr3_length: 16
v_call: TRBV7-2
clone_size: -
d_call: -

cdr3_nt: TGCAGTGCTAGACGGGACACTGAAGCTTTCTTT
cdr3_aa: CSARRDTEAFF
j_call: TRBJ1-1
cdr3_length: 11
v_call: TRBV20-1
clone_size: -
d_call: -

cdr3_nt: TGTGCCAGCAGCTTTCGGGCTATGGGGGCTGGTGATGAGCAGTTCTTC
cdr3_aa: CASSFRAMGAGDEQFF
j_call: TRBJ2-1
cdr3_length: 16
v_call: TRBV7-9
clone_size: -
d_call: -

cdr3_nt: TGTGCCAGCAGCCCTAGCGGGGGGAGCTCCTACAATGAGCAGTTCTTC
cdr3_aa: CASSPSGGSSYNEQFF
j_call: TRBJ2-1
cdr3_length: 16
v_call: TRBV9
clone_size: -
d_call: TRBD2

cdr3_nt: TGTGCCAGCAGCTGGACAGGACCTTCAACTAATGAAAAACTGTTTTTT
cdr3_aa: CASSWTGPSTNEKLFF
j_call: TRBJ1-4
cdr3_length: 16
v_call: TRBV5-6
clone_size: -
d_call: TRBD1

cdr3_nt: TGTGCCAGCAGCTTGCGGGGAAACACAGATACGCAGTATTTT
cdr3_aa: CASSLRGNTDTQYF
j_call: TRBJ2-3
cdr3_length: 14
v_call: TRBV7-2
clone_size: -
d_call: -

cdr3_nt: TGCGCCAGCAGCTGGAGTAGGGGTTCCGACGAGCAGTACTTC
cdr3_aa: CASSWSRGSDEQYF
j_call: TRBJ2-7
cdr3_length: 14
v_call: TRBV5-1
clone_size: few
d_call: -

cdr3_nt: TGTGCCAGTAGTAATCCGAACATGAACACTGAAGCTTTCTTT
cdr3_aa: CASSNPNMNTEAFF
j_call: TRBJ1-1
cdr3_length: 14
v_call: TRBV19
clone_size: -
d_call: -

cdr3_nt: TGTGCCAGCAGTCCTCGCGGGGATGGCGGCTACACCTTC
cdr3_aa: CASSPRGDGGYTF
j_call: TRBJ1-2
cdr3_length: 13
v_call: TRBV6-6
clone_size: -
d_call: -

cdr3_nt: TGTGCCAGCAGCCGGGACAGGTATCAGCCCCAGCATTTT
cdr3_aa: CASSRDRYQPQHF
j_call: TRBJ1-5
cdr3_length: 13
v_call: TRBV3-1/TRBV3-2
clone_size: -
d_call: TRBD1

cdr3_nt: TGTGCCAGCAGTGAAGCGACAGGGGCTGGGGAGCTGTTTTTT
cdr3_aa: CASSEATGAGELFF
j_call: TRBJ2-2
cdr3_length: 14
v_call: TRBV2
clone_size: once
d_call: TRBD1

cdr3_nt: TGTGCCAGCAGCTTGGGGGTCGGGACAGCCGGAGAGACCCAGTACTTC
cdr3_aa: CASSLGVGTAGETQYF
j_call: TRBJ2-5
cdr3_length: 16
v_call: TRBV5-4
clone_size: -
d_call: TRBD1

cdr3_nt: TGTGCCAGCAGCTTAAGGCTTTGGCAGGGGTACGCCGGGGAGCTGTTTTTT
cdr3_aa: CASSLRLWQGYAGELFF
j_call: TRBJ2-2
cdr3_length: 17
v_call: TRBV7-2
clone_size: -
d_call: -

cdr3_nt: TGTGCCAGCAGCTCCCACTTTGACACGGGGGGCACAGATACGCAGTATTTT
cdr3_aa: CASSSHFDTGGTDTQYF
j_call: TRBJ2-3
cdr3_length: 17
v_call: TRBV7-9
clone_size: -
d_call: -

cdr3_nt: TGTGCCATCAGTGAGTCAAGGGACAGGGTCTACGAGCAGTACTTC
cdr3_aa: CAISESRDRVYEQYF
j_call: TRBJ2-7
cdr3_length: 15
v_call: TRBV10-3
clone_size: -
d_call: TRBD1

cdr3_nt: TGTGCCAGCAGCTTGGAGACAGGGGCTGGAAACACCATATATTTT
cdr3_aa: CASSLETGAGNTIYF
j_call: TRBJ1-3
cdr3_length: 15
v_call: TRBV5-4
clone_size: once
d_call: TRBD1

cdr3_nt: TGTGCCAGCTCAGACGACAGGTCGACCGGGGAGCTGTTTTTT
cdr3_aa: CASSDDRSTGELFF
j_call: TRBJ2-2
cdr3_length: 14
v_call: TRBV18
clone_size: -
d_call: -

cdr3_nt: TGTGCCAGCAGCTTGAGCCCGGGGGGCGGGGAAGAGACCCAGTACTTC
cdr3_aa: CASSLSPGGGEETQYF
j_call: TRBJ2-5
cdr3_length: 16
v_call: TRBV5-5
clone_size: -
d_call: -

cdr3_nt: TGTGCCACCAGCAGAGATGCATTAAGGGAGCACACTGAAGCTTTCTTT
cdr3_aa: CATSRDALREHTEAFF
j_call: TRBJ1-1
cdr3_length: 16
v_call: TRBV15
clone_size: -
d_call: -

cdr3_nt: TGTGCCAGTAGTCTTCTCTCTAGCACAGATACGCAGTATTTT
cdr3_aa: CASSLLSSTDTQYF
j_call: TRBJ2-3
cdr3_length: 14
v_call: TRBV19
clone_size: once
d_call: -

cdr3_nt: TGTGCCAGCAGCCCAAAGCCCAGGACAGGAAATAGCAATCAGCCCCAGCATTTT
cdr3_aa: CASSPKPRTGNSNQPQHF
j_call: TRBJ1-5
cdr3_length: 18
v_call: TRBV7-8
clone_size: -
d_call: TRBD1

cdr3_nt: TGTGCCAGCAGCTTGGGAGCAGGCTCTGGAAACACCATATATTTT
cdr3_aa: CASSLGAGSGNTIYF
j_call: TRBJ1-3
cdr3_length: 15
v_call: TRBV5-4
clone_size: -
d_call: -

cdr3_nt: TGCGCCAGAAAACAGGGGGCGAGCGAGCAGTACTTC
cdr3_aa: CARKQGASEQYF
j_call: TRBJ2-7
cdr3_length: 12
v_call: TRBV23-1
clone_size: -
d_call: TRBD1

cdr3_nt: TGTGCCAGCAGCTATCACCAGACAGGGACCTCCTACAATGAGCAGTTCTTC
cdr3_aa: CASSYHQTGTSYNEQFF
j_call: TRBJ2-1
cdr3_length: 17
v_call: TRBV9
clone_size: -
d_call: TRBD1

cdr3_nt: TGTGCCAGCAGCTACGACAGGGGAGAGGCCTACAATGAGCAGTTCTTC
cdr3_aa: CASSYDRGEAYNEQFF
j_call: TRBJ2-1
cdr3_length: 16
v_call: TRBV5-6
clone_size: -
d_call: TRBD1

cdr3_nt: TGTGCCAGCAGTCTCTATATGTCAGGGTTCGAGCAGTACTTC
cdr3_aa: CASSLYMSGFEQYF
j_call: TRBJ2-7
cdr3_length: 14
v_call: TRBV6-6
clone_size: medium-sized
d_call: -

cdr3_nt: TGTGCCAGCAGAGGAACAGGGTGGCCCAGAGGGGAGCAGTTCTTC
cdr3_aa: CASRGTGWPRGEQFF
j_call: TRBJ2-1
cdr3_length: 15
v_call: TRBV11-2
clone_size: -
d_call: -

cdr3_nt: TGTGCCAGCAGCGTAGCGACCGGGGATACGCAGTATTTT
cdr3_aa: CASSVATGDTQYF
j_call: TRBJ2-3
cdr3_length: 13
v_call: TRBV9
clone_size: few
d_call: -

cdr3_nt: TGTGCCAGCAGCGCGGGGGGGGATCGGGGCCGCGGGAGAAACACCATATATTTT
cdr3_aa: CASSAGGDRGRGRNTIYF
j_call: TRBJ1-3
cdr3_length: 18
v_call: TRBV5-4
clone_size: -
d_call: -